A selection of T cell receptor beta chains follows, all from one sample in a study of blood T cell repertoires in COVID-19. The assay was immunoSEQ multiplex PCR, and TCRdb's table has in-frame clones only and misses some. The data contain roughly 130,000 clones, about four fifths of them seen just once; the ten biggest clones take up approximately 12%. The sample comprised peripheral blood. The receptors derive from a woman aged 25-40 years who had recovered from COVID-19. CDR3s include the opening cysteine and the closing phenylalanine or tryptophan. A D gene is named only where the DNA matches it firmly. Size tells how often a clone was seen (once, few, many) or the class of an expanded clone, and some rows leave it out.

cdr3_length j_call v_call d_call clone_size cdr3_nt cdr3_aa
14 TRBJ1-5 TRBV5-6 . . TGTGCCAGCAGCTTACGGGAGGGAGGACAGCCCCAGCATTTT CASSLREGGQPQHF
16 TRBJ1-1 TRBV30 . . TGTGCCTGGGACCCGCCGGGGAGGCCTACAAACACTGAAGCTTTCTTT CAWDPPGRPTNTEAFF
16 TRBJ2-1 TRBV7-8 TRBD1 . TGTGCCAGCAGCTTAGCGACAGGGGCTTCCACCAATGAGCAGTTCTTC CASSLATGASTNEQFF
14 TRBJ1-3 TRBV29-1 . . TGCAGCGTTGAAGAAGGGCAGCGGGGAAACACCATATATTTT CSVEEGQRGNTIYF
14 TRBJ1-1 TRBV5-1 TRBD1 . TGCGCCAGCAGCGGGGGGACAGGGAAAACTTTACCTTTCTTT CASSGGTGKTLPFF
15 TRBJ2-3 TRBV2 . . TGTGCCAGCAGTGAGTCGGGACTCCAGGGAGATACGCAGTATTTT CASSESGLQGDTQYF
12 TRBJ1-1 TRBV12-3/TRBV12-4 . once TGTGCCAGCAGTTTTTGGGGCTCCGAGGCTTTCTTT CASSFWGSEAFF
17 TRBJ2-5 TRBV2 TRBD2 . TGTGCCAGCAGGCACAGGACTAGCCAAATGGGGCAAGAGACCCAGTACTTC CASRHRTSQMGQETQYF
17 TRBJ2-4 TRBV2 TRBD1 . TGTGCCAGCAGGCCTTACGGACAGGGCCTAGCCAAAAACATTCAGTACTTC CASRPYGQGLAKNIQYF
15 TRBJ1-5 TRBV7-8 TRBD1 . TGTGCCAGCAGCCTAGACAGGGATAGCAATCAGCCCCAGCATTTT CASSLDRDSNQPQHF
15 TRBJ1-1 TRBV4-1 . . TGCGCCAGCAGCCAAGATGCGGGGCTGAGCACTGAAGCTTTCTTT CASSQDAGLSTEAFF
15 TRBJ2-3 TRBV2 . . TGTGCCAGCAGATTACTAGTCGTGAGGACAGATACGCAGTATTTT CASRLLVVRTDTQYF
11 TRBJ2-1 TRBV25-1 . once TGTGCCAGCAGCAGGGGTTGGGAGCAGTTCTTC CASSRGWEQFF
15 TRBJ1-1 TRBV5-1 TRBD1 . TGCGCCAGCAGCTCGGGACAGGGCTTGAACACTGAAGCTTTCTTT CASSSGQGLNTEAFF
19 TRBJ1-5 TRBV4-2 . . TGTGCCAGCAGCCACCTTAGTATGGGTATGGCAGGCGTGGATCAGCCCCAGCATTTT CASSHLSMGMAGVDQPQHF
15 TRBJ1-2 TRBV2 TRBD1 . TGTGCCAGCAGAAGGGACAGCCGCCCAAACTATGGCTACACCTTC CASRRDSRPNYGYTF